This T cell receptor beta chain originates from a study of blood T cell repertoires in COVID-19. Looking at the study overall: The United States, Italy and Spain were the sources of the acute and convalescent COVID-19 samples. PBMCs, B-cell-depleted T cells, or T cells provided the cDNA or gDNA that made up the material.

CDR1 is SGHRS and CDR2 is YFSETQ in the germline V gene. The CDR3 consists of 12 residues. The V segment lost 5 bases and the J segment 7 bases; nucleotides outside the gene matches: 4. Source study methods: Estimates of nucleated cell counts were drawn from the amplification of reference gene primers. The assay was immunoSEQ multiplex PCR, and TCRdb's table has in-frame clones only and misses some. For V, J and clone size, that table is used; D and trimming come from the DNA. The data show about 71,000 clones, 75% to 90% seen once. The specimen was peripheral blood. V and J are TRBV5-1 and TRBJ1-2; the match to TRBD1 covers 8 bases. This clonotype was obtained from a man of 80 years or more with acute or convalescent COVID-19. CDR3 DNA sequence: TGCGCCAGCAGTTCGGACAGGGTTGGCTACACCTTC. The encoded protein is CASSSDRVGYTF.